The 16 T cell receptor beta chains below come from one sample, sequenced in a study of shared clonotypes between healthy human individuals. Using immunoSEQ multiplex PCR, the repertoire was profiled, and TCRdb retains in-frame clones only, with some absent. The sample consists of about 530,000 clones, about 75% of them appearing once. The sample comprised PBMCs. These receptors were obtained from a woman in her forties in good health. Some clones in this sample may be carry-over from other donors' samples.

For the CDR3, the DNA is TGTGCCAGTAGAAACTGGCGGCAGGGGGCTACGGACTATGGCTACACCTTC. Translating gives CASRNWRQGATDYGYTF. The rearrangement joins TRBV19 to TRBJ1-2; 8 bases map to TRBD1. The V segment lost 6 bases and the J segment 3 bases; nucleotides outside the gene matches: 15. CDR3 length: 17 residues. CDR1 is LNHDA, CDR2 SQIVND, per germline (reference sequence).

This clone has only one observation. The chain joins TRBV2 to TRBJ1-3; a possible D gene is TRBD1 (5 bases). V lost 7 bases and J lost 8, with 15 bases in between. Germline values: CDR1 SNHLY, CDR2 FYNNEI. The CDR3 loop spans 13 amino acids. Here the CDR3 reads CASKQGISHTIYF. DNA for the CDR3: TGTGCCAGCAAGCAGGGTATTTCGCACACCATATATTTT.

V is TRBV29-1 and J is TRBJ1-2; D not resolved. CDR1 SQVTM and CDR2 ANQGSEA come from the germline V gene. The CDR3 is made up of 15 amino acids. V shed 1 base and J shed 4 bases, with 16 bases lying between them. Here the CDR3 reads CSVEGYRTKGYGYTF. CDR3 sequence (DNA): TGCAGCGTTGAAGGGTATCGGACCAAGGGCTATGGCTACACCTTC. Full variable domain (missing parts from reference TRBV29-1 and TRBJ1-2): SAVISQKPSRDICQRGTSLTIQCQVDSQVTMMFWYRQQPGQSLTLIATANQGSEATYESGFVIDKFPISRPNLTFSTLTVSNMSPEDSSIYLCSVEGYRTKGYGYTFGSGTRLTVV.

The rearrangement joins TRBV7-8 to TRBJ2-2; either TRBD1 or TRBD2 may supply D (5 bases each). The V gene lost 0 bases and the J gene lost 1 base, with 9 bases spanning the gap. CDR3 length equals 16 residues. Germline V lookup: CDR1 SGHVS, CDR2 FQNEAQ. The CDR3 DNA reads as TGTGCCAGCAGCTTAGCCGGGACGGTGAACACCGGGGAGCTGTTTTTT. Amino acid sequence: CASSLAGTVNTGELFF.

This clone was picked up a small number of times. Other DNA sequences from this sample encode an identical CDR3 as well. The chain's CDR3 is CASSLRLAEYNEQFF. Written as DNA, the CDR3 is TGTGCCAGCAGCTTGAGACTAGCAGAATACAATGAGCAGTTCTTC. This chain uses TRBV5-8 with TRBJ2-1; TRBD2 agrees at 7 bases. Germline trimming cut 1 base from V and 4 bases from J; bases unmatched to any gene: 5. This CDR3 contains 15 residues. Per the germline V gene, CDR1 is SGHTS and CDR2 is YDEGEE.

The gene calls are TRBV5-1 and TRBJ2-1, with 12 bases that match TRBD2. V was clipped by 2 bases and J by 4 bases; unmatched bases: 4. The CDR3 contains 16 residues. The germline V gene has CDR1 SGHRS and CDR2 YFSETQ. CDR3 sequence (DNA): TGCGCCAGCAGCTTATCTGGGACTAGCGGGTACAATGAGCAGTTCTTC. Its translation is CASSLSGTSGYNEQFF.

About this clone itself: The sample holds other DNA sequences that translate to the same CDR3. The rearrangement uses TRBV19 and TRBJ1-5; D is ambiguous. In germline, CDR1 is LNHDA, CDR2 SQIVND (reference sequence). The CDR3 contains 14 residues. Deletions cut 3 bases from V and 0 bases from J, with 6 bases between. The CDR3 protein is CASSIEGSNQPQHF. CDR3 DNA sequence: TGTGCCAGTAGTATCGAGGGTAGCAATCAGCCCCAGCATTTT.

The chain is built from TRBV5-4 and TRBJ2-7; 8 nucleotides line up with TRBD1. CDR3 size: 14 residues. Trimming removed 4 bases from V and 6 bases from J; junction bases left unmatched: 9. CDR1 is SGHNT and CDR2 is YYREEE in the germline V gene (reference sequence). In nucleotides, the CDR3 is TGTGCCAGCAGCCCCCCGGGACAGGCGCGCGAGCAGTACTTC. Protein: CASSPPGQAREQYF.

For the CDR3, the DNA is TGTGCCAGCAGCTCTCCGGGACTACTCCTCTACGAGCAGTACTTC. Amino acid sequence: CASSSPGLLLYEQYF. The chain recombines TRBV7-6 with TRBJ2-7; TRBD2 matches at 7 bases. The germline V gene encodes CDR1 SGHVS and CDR2 FNYEAQ. The CDR3 runs to 15 residues. The ends lost 4 bases at V and 3 bases at J; junction bases unmatched: 9.

This chain links TRBV28 with TRBJ2-5, with D perhaps TRBD2 (6 bases). Germline V lookup: CDR1 MDHEN, CDR2 SYDVKM. The V gene lost 8 bases and the J gene lost 1 base, with 14 bases spanning the gap. This CDR3 is 14 amino acids long. CDR3 sequence (DNA): TGTGCCAGCGGTTCTCGGGACTTCCAAGAGACCCAGTACTTC. As protein: CASGSRDFQETQYF.

Concerning this clone itself: Since a much larger clone is just one base distant, this may be a read error. The chain combines TRBV4-1 with TRBJ1-2, with D perhaps TRBD1 (6 bases). The germline V and J ends were trimmed by 4 bases and 4 bases, with 10 bases remaining between them. This CDR3 spans 13 amino acids. Germline CDR1 is MGHRA and CDR2 is YSYEKL. The DNA for the CDR3 is TGCGCCAGCAGCCCCTTCAGGGGCTATGGCTACACCTTC. Translated, it gives CASSPFRGYGYTF.

The chain uses TRBV5-6 and TRBJ1-2; 8 nucleotides match TRBD1. Trimming at V came to 5 bases and at J to 7 bases, leaving 19 bases not matched to a gene. Germline assignment: CDR1 SGHDT and CDR2 YYEEEE. This CDR3 is 17 amino acids long. CDR3 coding DNA: TGTGCCAGCAGTATCTTGGGACAGGATGACGCCCTCGGTGGCTACACCTTC. It specifies CASSILGQDDALGGYTF.

The V gene is TRBV6-1, the J gene TRBJ2-7; perhaps TRBD1 as D (6 bases). Trimming removed 0 bases at V and 3 bases at J, with 18 bases between. The CDR3 is 17 residues long. The germline V gene encodes CDR1 MNHNS and CDR2 SASEGT. CDR3 protein: CASSEAQARGQFYEQYF. The CDR3 region has the DNA TGTGCCAGCAGTGAAGCGCAGGCTAGGGGACAATTCTACGAGCAGTACTTC.

J is TRBJ1-5 and V is TRBV27; D is ambiguous. From germline, CDR1 is MNHEY and CDR2 SMNVEV (reference sequence). V was cut by 4 bases and J by 4 bases, with 8 bases left in between. CDR3 length: 13 residues. The CDR3 coding sequence is TGTGCCAGCAGTTCGACACTTAATCAGCCCCAGCATTTT. The encoded protein is CASSSTLNQPQHF.

The V call is TRBV19, the J call TRBJ1-5; TRBD1 is a possible D gene (5 bases). Trimming removed 8 bases from V and 3 bases from J, with 20 bases in between. CDR3 length: 16 residues. The germline V gene has CDR1 LNHDA and CDR2 SQIVND (reference sequence). The CDR3 bases are TGTGCCAGTGCCATTCGGGGGGACCTGTACAATCAGCCCCAGCATTTT. Translation gives CASAIRGDLYNQPQHF.

This clone was seen only a few times. DNA of the CDR3: TGTGCCAGCAGTGTAGGGGTCGGACGGAGCAATCAGCCCCAGCATTTT. Protein sequence: CASSVGVGRSNQPQHF. The chain carries TRBV6-1 and TRBJ1-5; possible D gene TRBD1, 5 bases. Germline loops: CDR1 MNHNS, CDR2 SASEGT. This CDR3 spans 16 amino acids. V was clipped by 4 bases and J by 1 base, with 14 bases between them.